Listed below are T cell receptor beta chains from one sample, sequenced in a study of T cell repertoires in cytomegalovirus infection. TCRdb reprocessed the reads with MiXCR, giving one entry per CDR3 protein. The table records tens of thousands of distinct CDR3 sequences, more than 3% of them present only once. The source material was PBMCs. Source of these receptors: a human donor in good health (CMV status not recorded). Some clones in this sample may be carry-over from other donors' samples. Each CDR3 is given with its conserved first and last residue. D genes are given only for firm matches.

TRBD1 | TRBV19 | CASSNTGTGTSGANVLTF
TRBD1 | TRBV15 | CATSRVRTGRGNEQFF
TRBD2 | TRBV7-2 | CASSLSSGADTQYF
. | TRBV7-2 | CASSLAGQPQHF
TRBD2 | TRBV29-1 | CSALRAGEGSNEQFF
. | TRBV2 | CASKNGGEQYF
. | TRBV7-2 | CASSPRRGGEQYF
TRBD1 | TRBV7-4 | CASTISRPQGIAEAFF
. | TRBV7-8 | CASSLAAGRLTEAFF
TRBD1 | TRBV6-2/TRBV6-3 | CASSARDRDYEQYF
. | TRBV28 | CASRLLGASYGYTF
. | TRBV12-3/TRBV12-4 | CASSFARGGGYEQYF
. | TRBV6-8 | CASGQHGELFF
TRBD2 | TRBV28 | CASSLSGRAWGQETQYF
TRBD2 | TRBV15 | CATSRDPPRGGNNEQFF
TRBD1 | TRBV7-8 | CASSLVPGQGCHEQFF
. | TRBV12-3/TRBV12-4 | CASSLALTWVGEQFF
. | TRBV7-6 | CASSLPPDRNNEQFF
TRBD1 | TRBV6-2/TRBV6-3 | CASKRDRGNEQFF
. | TRBV7-2 | CASSLGLLQRGYTF
TRBD2 | TRBV7-8 | CASSLGTSGRALNEQFF
. | TRBV7-2 | CASSMSGTGWNQPQHF
. | TRBV7-9 | CASSLDQFNEKLFF
. | TRBV27 | CASSLYRFSETQYF
TRBD1 | TRBV19 | CASSPGQGTYEQYF
. | TRBV28 | CASSLSGTYSNQPQHF
. | TRBV7-2 | CASCRQRDTGELFF
TRBD2 | TRBV7-2 | CASSLAKTSVYNEQFF
. | TRBV6-2/TRBV6-3 | CASSTWAYEQYF
. | TRBV28 | CASRGSGSPLHF
TRBD2 | TRBV7-2 | CASSFTTSPGGEQYF